The clone carrying this T cell receptor (beta chain) was recorded a few times. Its antigen is as yet unknown. TCRdb reanalysed the 5' RACE reads using MiXCR and keeps one entry per CDR3 protein. The sample consists of about 390,000 distinct CDR3 sequences, approximately 20% of them appearing once. The sample comes from a study of CD8 T cells in ankylosing spondylitis. Findings and caveats of the study: Fewer than ten highly homologous variants made up a TCR beta motif that seemed to typify ankylosing spondylitis blood.

The source is a male donor with ankylosing spondylitis. The sample was blood, either unsorted or a sorted T cell fraction (not recorded which).

CDR3 nucleotides: TGCGCCAGCAGTGTAGAGTCGATCTCCGAGACCCAGTACTTC. This encodes CASSVESISETQYF. The rearrangement joins TRBV5-1 to TRBJ2-5; D gene unclear. Trimming stripped 5 bases from V and 5 bases from J, with 16 bases between. Germline values: CDR1 SGHRS, CDR2 YFSETQ. The CDR3 is 14 residues long.